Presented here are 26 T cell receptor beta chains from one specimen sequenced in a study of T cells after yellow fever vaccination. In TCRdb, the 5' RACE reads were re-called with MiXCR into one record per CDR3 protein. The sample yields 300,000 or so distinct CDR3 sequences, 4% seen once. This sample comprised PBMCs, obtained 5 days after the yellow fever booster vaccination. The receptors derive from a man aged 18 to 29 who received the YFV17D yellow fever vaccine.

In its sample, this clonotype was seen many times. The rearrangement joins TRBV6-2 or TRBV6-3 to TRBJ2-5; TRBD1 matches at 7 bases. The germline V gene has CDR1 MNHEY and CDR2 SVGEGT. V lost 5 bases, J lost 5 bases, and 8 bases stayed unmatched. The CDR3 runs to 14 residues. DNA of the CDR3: TGTGCCAGCAGTGACAGACAGGGTCGGGAGACCCAGTACTTC. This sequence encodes CASSDRQGRETQYF.

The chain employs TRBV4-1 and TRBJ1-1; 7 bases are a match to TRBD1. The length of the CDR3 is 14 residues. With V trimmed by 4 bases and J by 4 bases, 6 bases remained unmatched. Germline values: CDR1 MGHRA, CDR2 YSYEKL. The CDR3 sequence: CASSPRDSSTEAFF. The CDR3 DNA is TGCGCCAGCAGCCCCCGGGACAGCAGCACTGAAGCTTTCTTT.

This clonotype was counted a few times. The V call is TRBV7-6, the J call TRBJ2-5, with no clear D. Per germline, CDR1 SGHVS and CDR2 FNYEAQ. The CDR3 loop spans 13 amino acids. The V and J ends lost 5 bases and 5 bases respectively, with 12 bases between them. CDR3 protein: CASSLPHIETQYF. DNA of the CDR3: TGTGCCAGCAGCCTACCCCACATCGAGACCCAGTACTTC.

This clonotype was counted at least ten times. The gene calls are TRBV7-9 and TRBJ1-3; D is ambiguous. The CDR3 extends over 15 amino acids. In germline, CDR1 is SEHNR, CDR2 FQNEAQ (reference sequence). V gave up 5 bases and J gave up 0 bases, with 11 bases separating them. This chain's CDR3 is CASSRHIPSGNTIYF. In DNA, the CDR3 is TGTGCCAGCAGCCGTCACATCCCCTCTGGAAACACCATATATTTT. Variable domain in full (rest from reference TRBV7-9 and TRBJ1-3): DTGVSQNPRHKITKRGQNVTFRCDPISEHNRLYWYRQTLGQGPEFLTYFQNEAQLEKSRLLSDRFSAERPKGSFSTLEIQRTEQGDSAMYLCASSRHIPSGNTIYFGEGSWLTVV.

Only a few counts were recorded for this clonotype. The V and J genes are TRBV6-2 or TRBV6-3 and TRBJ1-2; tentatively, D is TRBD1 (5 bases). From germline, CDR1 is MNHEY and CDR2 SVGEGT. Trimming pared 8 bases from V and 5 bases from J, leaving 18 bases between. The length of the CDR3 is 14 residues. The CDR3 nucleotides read TGTGCCAGCCGGCCGGGGCAGCGGGGATATGGCTACACCTTC. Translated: CASRPGQRGYGYTF.

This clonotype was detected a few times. CDR3 nucleotide sequence: TGCAGCGTTGAGGGTTACGGAGCTGGGGCCAACGTCCTGACTTTC. Its protein product is CSVEGYGAGANVLTF. J is TRBJ2-6 and V is TRBV29-1; D is uncertain. The CDR3 is 15 amino acids. Looked up from germline, CDR1 is SQVTM and CDR2 is ANQGSEA. Between the trimmed V and J ends, which lost 3 bases and 2 bases, there was a span of 11 bases.

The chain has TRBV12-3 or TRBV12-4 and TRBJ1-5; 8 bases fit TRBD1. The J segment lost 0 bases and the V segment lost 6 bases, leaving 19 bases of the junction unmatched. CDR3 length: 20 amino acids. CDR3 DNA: TGTGCCAGCAGGGGACCTCCCATGCGACAGGGGTATAGTAGCAATCAGCCCCAGCATTTT. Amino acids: CASRGPPMRQGYSSNQPQHF.

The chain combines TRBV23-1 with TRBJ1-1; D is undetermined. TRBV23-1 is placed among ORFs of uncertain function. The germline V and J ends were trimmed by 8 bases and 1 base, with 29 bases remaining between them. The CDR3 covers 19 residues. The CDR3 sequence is CASYPSSWVGVQPNTEAFF. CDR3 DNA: TGCGCCAGCTATCCTAGTAGTTGGGTTGGGGTCCAACCGAACACTGAAGCTTTCTTT.

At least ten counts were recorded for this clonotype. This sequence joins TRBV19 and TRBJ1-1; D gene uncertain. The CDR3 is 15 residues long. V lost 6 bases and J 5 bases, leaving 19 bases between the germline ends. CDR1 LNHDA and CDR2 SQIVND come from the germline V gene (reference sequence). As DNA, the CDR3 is TGTGCCAGTAGCGTGGAGGGATGGTCGGGTACTGAAGCTTTCTTT. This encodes CASSVEGWSGTEAFF.

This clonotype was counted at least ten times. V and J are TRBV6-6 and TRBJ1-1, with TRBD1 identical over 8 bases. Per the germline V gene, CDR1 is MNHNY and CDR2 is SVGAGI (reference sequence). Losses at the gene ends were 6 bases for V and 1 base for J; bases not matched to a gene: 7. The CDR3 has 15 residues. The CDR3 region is CASRPPGTGNTEAFF. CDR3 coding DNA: TGTGCCAGCAGGCCCCCCGGGACAGGGAACACTGAAGCTTTCTTT.

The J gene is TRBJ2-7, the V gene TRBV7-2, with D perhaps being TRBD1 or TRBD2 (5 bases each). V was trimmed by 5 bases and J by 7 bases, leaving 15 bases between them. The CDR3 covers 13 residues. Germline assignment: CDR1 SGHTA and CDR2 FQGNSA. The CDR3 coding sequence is TGTGCCAGCAGCAAGATGGGGGTTTGGGAGCAGTACTTC. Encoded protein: CASSKMGVWEQYF.

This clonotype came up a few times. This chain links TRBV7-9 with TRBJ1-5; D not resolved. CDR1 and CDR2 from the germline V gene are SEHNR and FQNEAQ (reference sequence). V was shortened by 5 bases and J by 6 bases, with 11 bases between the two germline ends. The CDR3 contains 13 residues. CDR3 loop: CASSPVSGQPQHF. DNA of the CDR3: TGTGCCAGCAGCCCCGTCAGTGGTCAGCCCCAGCATTTT.

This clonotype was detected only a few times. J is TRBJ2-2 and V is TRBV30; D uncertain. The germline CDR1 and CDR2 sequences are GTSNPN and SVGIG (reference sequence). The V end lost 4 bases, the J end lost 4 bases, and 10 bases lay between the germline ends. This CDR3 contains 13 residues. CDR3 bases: TGTGCCTGGATGGCACGGAGCACCGGGGAGCTGTTTTTT. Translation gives CAWMARSTGELFF.

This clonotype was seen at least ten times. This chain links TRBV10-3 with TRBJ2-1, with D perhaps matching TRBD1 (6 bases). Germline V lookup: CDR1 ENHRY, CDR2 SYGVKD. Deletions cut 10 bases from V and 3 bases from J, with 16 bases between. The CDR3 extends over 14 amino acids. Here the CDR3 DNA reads TGTGCCACCCAAACAGGGACAAGCTACAATGAGCAGTTCTTC. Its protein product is CATQTGTSYNEQFF.

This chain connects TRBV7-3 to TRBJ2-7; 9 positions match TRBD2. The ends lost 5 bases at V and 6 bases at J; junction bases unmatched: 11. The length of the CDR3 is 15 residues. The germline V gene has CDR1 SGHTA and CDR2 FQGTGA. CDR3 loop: CASSPGGAGGSEQYF. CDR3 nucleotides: TGTGCCAGCAGCCCCGGAGGAGCGGGGGGCAGCGAGCAGTACTTC. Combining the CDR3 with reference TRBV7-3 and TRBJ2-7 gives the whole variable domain GAGVSQTPSNKVTEKGKYVELRCDPISGHTALYWYRQSLGQGPEFLIYFQGTGAADDSGLPNDRFFAVRPEGSVSTLKIQRTERGDSAVYLCASSPGGAGGSEQYFGPGTRLTVT.

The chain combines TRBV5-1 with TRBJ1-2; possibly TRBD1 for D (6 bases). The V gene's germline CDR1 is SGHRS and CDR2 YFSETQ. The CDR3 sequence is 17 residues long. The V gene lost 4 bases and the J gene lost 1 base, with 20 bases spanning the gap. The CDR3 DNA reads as TGCGCCAGCAGCCGATGGACAGACACTAACCTTAACTATGGCTACACCTTC. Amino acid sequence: CASSRWTDTNLNYGYTF.

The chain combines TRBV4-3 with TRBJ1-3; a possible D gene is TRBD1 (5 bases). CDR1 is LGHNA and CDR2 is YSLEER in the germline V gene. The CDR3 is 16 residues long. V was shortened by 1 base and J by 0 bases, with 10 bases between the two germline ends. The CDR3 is CASSQVSTASGNTIYF. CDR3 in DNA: TGCGCCAGCAGCCAAGTCTCGACAGCCTCTGGAAACACCATATATTTT.

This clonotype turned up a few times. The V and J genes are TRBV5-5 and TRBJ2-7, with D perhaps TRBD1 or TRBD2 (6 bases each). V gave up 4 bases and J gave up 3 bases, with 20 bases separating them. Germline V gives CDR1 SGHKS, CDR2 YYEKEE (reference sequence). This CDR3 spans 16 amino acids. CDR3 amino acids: CASSEGWGDILYEQYF. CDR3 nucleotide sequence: TGTGCCAGCAGCGAGGGCTGGGGGGACATTCTCTACGAGCAGTACTTC.

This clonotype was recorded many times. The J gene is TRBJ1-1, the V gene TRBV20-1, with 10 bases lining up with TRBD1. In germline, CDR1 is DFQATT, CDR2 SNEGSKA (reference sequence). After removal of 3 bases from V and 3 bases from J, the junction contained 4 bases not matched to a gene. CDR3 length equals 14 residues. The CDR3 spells CSASRGQGYTEAFF. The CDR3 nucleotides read TGCAGTGCTAGTCGGGGACAGGGGTACACTGAAGCTTTCTTT.

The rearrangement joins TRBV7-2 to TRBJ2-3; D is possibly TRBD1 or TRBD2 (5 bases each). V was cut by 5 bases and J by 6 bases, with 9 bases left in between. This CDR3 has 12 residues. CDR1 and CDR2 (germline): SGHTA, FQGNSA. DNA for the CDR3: TGTGCCAGCAGCCCTTGGGGGGATACGCAGTATTTT. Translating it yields CASSPWGDTQYF.

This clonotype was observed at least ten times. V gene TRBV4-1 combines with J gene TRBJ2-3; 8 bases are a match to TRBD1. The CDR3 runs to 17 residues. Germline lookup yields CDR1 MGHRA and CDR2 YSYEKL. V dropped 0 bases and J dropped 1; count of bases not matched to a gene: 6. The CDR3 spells CASSQDSRRGRTDTQYF. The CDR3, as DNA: TGCGCCAGCAGCCAAGATTCCCGCAGGGGGCGCACAGATACGCAGTATTTT.

As DNA, the CDR3 is TGTGCCAGCAGATACGACAGGGACACTGAAGCTTTCTTT. Amino acid sequence: CASRYDRDTEAFF. V usage is TRBV6-5 and J usage is TRBJ1-1; TRBD1 agrees at 7 bases. V lost 6 bases and J lost 3; bases outside the gene matches: 4. The germline V gene has CDR1 MNHEY and CDR2 SVGAGI. This CDR3 region has 13 residues.

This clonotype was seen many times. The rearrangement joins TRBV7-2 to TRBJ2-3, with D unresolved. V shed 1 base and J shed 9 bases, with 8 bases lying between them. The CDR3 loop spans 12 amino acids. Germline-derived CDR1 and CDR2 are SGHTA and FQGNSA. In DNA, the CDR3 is TGTGCCAGCAGCTTAGACGCCCAAACGCAGTATTTT. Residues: CASSLDAQTQYF.

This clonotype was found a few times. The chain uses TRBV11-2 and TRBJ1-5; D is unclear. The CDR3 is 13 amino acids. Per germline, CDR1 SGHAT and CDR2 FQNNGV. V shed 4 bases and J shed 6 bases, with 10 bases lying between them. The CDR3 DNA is TGTGCCAGCAGCTCGCAGGCGGGTCAGCCCCAGCATTTT. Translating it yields CASSSQAGQPQHF.

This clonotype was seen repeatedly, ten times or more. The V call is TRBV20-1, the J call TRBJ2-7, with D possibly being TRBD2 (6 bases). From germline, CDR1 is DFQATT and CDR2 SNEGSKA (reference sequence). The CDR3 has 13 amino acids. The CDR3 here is CSLRDLSSYEQYF. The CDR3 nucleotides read TGCAGCCTCCGGGACTTGAGCTCCTACGAGCAGTACTTC.

In DNA, the CDR3 is TGTGCCAGCAGCTGGATGGACAGGGAGGAGACCCAGTACTTC. This translates into CASSWMDREETQYF. The V and J genes are TRBV5-4 and TRBJ2-5; 8 bases are shared with TRBD1. Germline CDR1 SGHNT, CDR2 YYREEE (reference sequence). V lost 3 bases, J lost 5 bases, and 6 bases stayed unmatched. There are 14 residues in the CDR3.